This record concerns one TCR beta chain sequence. The data were produced by immunoSEQ multiplex PCR, yet TCRdb's version contains in-frame clones alone and is incomplete. Of 91,000 or so clones listed, roughly 95% are singletons. The data are from a study of OX40 agonist ivuxolimab in advanced cancers. Across the whole study: Ivuxolimab, which patients received intravenously every 2 weeks, was dosed at 0.01 to 10 mg/kg. Head and neck, renal cell, melanoma or hepatocellular carcinoma were the cancers that dose-escalation patients had. The mean age was roughly 60 years, ranging from about 23 to 79, with about 87% of participants male.

CDR1 is LNHDA and CDR2 is SQIVND in the germline V gene (reference sequence). CDR3 length: 15 residues. V was trimmed by 3 bases and J by 1 base, leaving 10 bases between them. The clonotype comes from an adult with an advanced solid tumor such as melanoma, head and neck, liver or kidney cancer. The chain links TRBV19 to TRBJ2-1; D might be TRBD1 (5 bases). Specimen: CD4+ or CD8+ T cells sorted from blood, collected in a trial of the OX40 agonist ivuxolimab. The chain's CDR3 is CASSIGATSYNEQFF. The CDR3 DNA sequence: TGTGCCAGTAGTATTGGGGCGACTTCCTACAATGAGCAGTTCTTC.